Given below is one T cell receptor (beta chain) in context. Its antigen is undetermined. Assay: immunoSEQ multiplex PCR; the TCRdb copy retains only in-frame clones and omits some. Among approximately 100,000 clones listed, roughly 93% were seen once. This sample is part of a study of graft-versus-host responses after intestinal transplantation. This sequence was found in a human donor who received an intestinal transplant. The sample consisted of unstimulated CD8+ T cells sorted from spleen or lymph node cells, taken before intestinal transplant.

The CDR3 DNA is TGTGCCAGCAGCCCCCAGGACAGGGGGACTGGGTCACCCCTCCACTTT. Amino acid sequence: CASSPQDRGTGSPLHF. V gene TRBV13 combines with J gene TRBJ1-6; 10 bases match TRBD1. Unmatched junction bases numbered 11, after V lost 5 bases and J lost 10 bases. The germline gives CDR1 PRHDT, CDR2 FYEKMQ (reference sequence). The CDR3 spans 16 residues. The full variable domain, with the rest looked up from reference TRBV13 and TRBJ1-6, is AAGVIQSPRHLIKEKRETATLKCYPIPRHDTVYWYQQGPGQDPQFLISFYEKMQSDKGSIPDRFSAQQFSDYHSELNMSSLELGDSALYFCASSPQDRGTGSPLHFGNGTRLTVT.